The 3 T cell receptor beta chains presented below share a single source sample, sequenced in a study of cytomegalovirus exposure and HLA in healthy donors. Generated by immunoSEQ multiplex PCR, the TCRdb table keeps only in-frame clones and is missing some. The sample contains 90,000 to 100,000 clones, roughly 89% of which appear only once. Sequences were obtained from PBMCs. These TCRs come from a woman in her twenties or thirties in good health and CMV-seronegative.

The J gene is TRBJ2-7, the V gene TRBV18; no clear D gene. The V end lost 2 bases, the J end lost 3 bases, and 11 bases lay between the germline ends. Germline V gene data show CDR1 as KGHSH and CDR2 as LQKENI. This CDR3 comprises 14 residues. This chain's CDR3 is CASSPNPGGYEQYF. The CDR3 DNA follows: TGTGCCAGCTCACCAAATCCAGGTGGCTACGAGCAGTACTTC.

The chain carries TRBV5-1 and TRBJ1-2; TRBD1 agrees at 8 bases. Germline V gene lookup returns CDR1 SGHRS and CDR2 YFSETQ. This CDR3 region has 15 residues. V was pared by 4 bases and J by 8 bases, with 13 bases of the junction left unmatched. The CDR3, as DNA: TGCGCCAGCAGCCCCCAGGGAGACAGGGGAGGCGGCTACACCTTC. Translation: CASSPQGDRGGGYTF. Based on the CDR3 plus reference TRBV5-1 and TRBJ1-2, the full variable domain is KAGVTQTPRYLIKTRGQQVTLSCSPISGHRSVSWYQQTPGQGLQFLFEYFSETQRNKGNFPGRFSGRQFSNSRSEMNVSTLELGDSALYLCASSPQGDRGGGYTFGSGTRLTVV.

The CDR3 here is CASSDVEGAANTGELFF. The DNA of the CDR3 is TGTGCCAGCAGTGACGTAGAAGGGGCAGCTAACACCGGGGAGCTGTTTTTT. The chain employs TRBV6-1 and TRBJ2-2; a weak D match, TRBD1 (5 bases). The CDR3 consists of 17 residues. With 3 bases removed from V and 2 bases from J, the gap between germline ends came to 16 bases. Looked up from germline, CDR1 is MNHNS and CDR2 is SASEGT.